The entry that follows covers one TCR beta chain sequence. This clone was counted once. The target of this receptor is not known. No much larger clone is present one base from it, and per-base qualities are unavailable. This record belongs to a study of cytomegalovirus exposure and HLA in healthy donors (dated by TCRdb to about 2017). Context from the whole study: In an earlier analysis of approximately 640 of the donors, 276 Gb of sequence data and 90 million to 120 million unique TCR beta sequences from roughly 180 million T cells were reported. An early release that covered roughly 600 HLA-typed donors contained around 330 gigabases of sequencing data and about 84 million unique TCR sequences. The genetic ancestry cluster associated with self-reported Caucasian donors included approximately 85% of the roughly 400 genotyped donors. The study aimed to test whether cataloging public T cell receptors could reveal signatures of past pathogen exposure. The T cell repertoires of roughly 660 subjects were profiled by immunosequencing and related to cytomegalovirus serostatus. A separate validation cohort of more than 100 different subjects was used in addition to the 666-subject first cohort. To predict cytomegalovirus infection status, the study combined high-throughput TCR immunosequencing, statistical association of individual TCRs with disease status, and machine learning. A later analysis re-analyzed previously published TCR beta repertoires from roughly 600 donors and added high-resolution HLA genotyping to study TCR occurrence patterns. Rather than drawing on any new phenotypic data, the later analysis identified candidate immune exposures from TCR beta sequences and the way those sequences occurred across donors. An earlier analysis of fewer than 700 of the donors applied high-throughput TCR beta sequencing to assess whether each TCR beta V gene segment acted as functional or pseudogenic. Donor age, sex, ethnicity and CMV serostatus were collected together with the repertoire data. A later genetic analysis took genome-wide SNP genotypes for about 55% of the 666 donors and used that subset as a discovery cohort. Every discovery cohort repertoire had been produced on one sequencing platform. Class I and class II HLA loci were covered by the typing at four-digit resolution. Typing coverage varied by locus: roughly 629-640 donors for A, B, C, DRB1 and DQB1; 500 to 550 for DQA1; more than 600 for DPA1; 400 to 480 for DPB1. Roughly five DR-DQ haplotypes were handled as single units for association and clustering because linkage in the cohort was strong. Across approximately 420 genotyped donors of the cohort, an average of approximately 240,000 unique TCR beta nucleotide sequences per donor were sequenced, and roughly a sixth of those sequences were non-productive.

Study-wide conclusions, independent of this receptor: The study listed 164 TCR beta chains as associated with cytomegalovirus. Because some donors lacked HLA typing at each locus, the association tests relied only on the typed subset. A few of the identified cytomegalovirus-associated TCR beta chains were confirmed in vitro to be specific for cytomegalovirus antigens. A further reported finding was that TCR beta sequences accurately predicted the HLA-A and HLA-B alleles for most subjects in the first cohort. Because counts were too low, around 18 rarely observed V segments, including chromosome 9 orphons, were left out of the earlier analysis of approximately 500 of the donors. In a later analysis, most CMV-associated TCR beta chains were found to appear HLA-restricted, with HLA associations seemingly driven largely by CMV exposure. Some IMGT-functional V segments, including TRBV6-2 and TRBV6-3, could not be distinguished by the 87-base-pair reads and were therefore excluded. When HLA alleles, especially DR and DQ, strongly co-occurred, TCR associations were difficult to assign to individual alleles. In a later analysis, 15,000 to 20,000 TCR beta sequences were associated with specific HLA alleles at a false discovery rate of 0.05. Roughly uniform sequencing depth across donors was assumed in presence/absence analyses, although this assumption may not hold. According to a later genetic analysis, donors in an Asian-associated ancestry cluster had fewer N-insertions in productive TCRs than the approximately 710-donor mean. In a later analysis, the rate of TCR association differed among HLA loci, with DRB1 alleles having the most associated TCRs and HLA-C alleles having the fewest. According to a later analysis, parvovirus B19, influenza, CMV and Epstein-Barr virus appeared linked to several top co-occurrence clusters. Correlated functional status among segregating V segments might be attributable to linkage disequilibrium, but an unknown experimental factor could not be ruled out. It was suggested by the authors that the approach could potentially be generalized to other disease states and immunological phenotypes. V-gene and J-gene trimming of TCR beta chains was associated with a missense DCLRE1C variant in a later genetic analysis, and the association was replicated in an independent cohort. In an earlier analysis of approximately 590 of the donors, most TCR beta V segments appeared in productive rearrangements about 87% or about 30% of the time, broadly matching IMGT annotations. Only TCR beta chains were sequenced in this cohort, and the absence of alpha or paired-chain data limited detectable features. The only immune exposure information available for the cohort was CMV serostatus. A cluster of highly shared sequence variants was judged likely to be a technical artifact of the sequencing pipeline. Cytomegalovirus status was reported to be diagnosed by the classifier with high specificity and sensitivity in both the original and validation cohorts. Compared with equally common non-associated chains, HLA-associated TCR beta chains in a later analysis were more clonally expanded and had lower generation probabilities. While some public TCRs were present in many individuals, most TCR sequences turned up only very rarely across donors.

The cohort comprised around 700 healthy bone marrow donors. All cohort members were sampled while nominally healthy, although unrecorded immune exposures were likely present. The donor tested CMV seronegative, placing the donor among the 350 to 400 seronegative members of the cohort. A peripheral blood sample was collected from each donor, and TCR beta sequencing was performed on peripheral blood mononuclear cells. The Qiagen DNeasy Blood Extraction Kit was used to extract genomic DNA from the blood cell samples. The library was prepared using the immunoSEQ multiplex PCR assay. For the multiplex PCR, a mixture combining 60 forward primers for TCR Vbeta segments and 13 reverse primers for TCR Jbeta segments was used. The CDR3 region of rearranged TCR beta genes was amplified from genomic DNA by a multiplex PCR assay. On the Illumina HiSeq System, the amplified TCR beta libraries were sequenced as 87-base-pair reads. In the source study's methods: A later analysis tallied roughly 78 million unique TCR beta chains across the 666 repertoires, and approximately 12 million of those chains were shared by two or more donors. A nearest-neighbor algorithm error-corrected the raw reads and collapsed the reads into unique sequences, merging closely related sequences to remove PCR and sequencing errors. V, D and J gene segments were assigned by aligning CDR3 sequences to IMGT reference sequences. Each retained sequence needed at least a six-nucleotide match to both a V gene segment and a J gene segment. Rearrangements were called productive when the CDR3 lacked stop codons and stayed in frame with V and J; all others were non-productive. Following IMGT convention, CDR3 was defined as the stretch from the second conserved V-encoded cysteine up to the conserved J-encoded phenylalanine. The earlier analysis of some 580 of the donors excluded any sequence lacking an unambiguous match to a single V gene segment. An earlier analysis of roughly 590 of the donors called V segments functional above 56.7% productive rearrangements and segregating when the between-donor standard deviation exceeded 5%. A statistical classification framework was built to diagnose cytomegalovirus status from the catalog of TCR beta chain sequences. A later analysis assigned V and J genes by comparing TCR nucleotide sequences with IMGT/GENE-DB human TR gene sequences. A later analysis assigned CDR3 sequences and most-parsimonious VDJ recombination scenarios with the TCRdist pipeline. A later analysis defined each TCR beta chain by its CDR3 amino acid sequence plus V-gene family, and excluded reads lacking a unique V-gene family. To address suspected cross-contamination and a sequencing artifact, a later analysis removed around 590 highly shared, low-generation-probability nucleotide sequences. In a later analysis, a clonal expansion index for each public chain was calculated from normalized within-repertoire ranks of inferred template counts. In a later analysis, generation probabilities were computed with a VDJ recombination model fitted to out-of-frame rearrangements, and the resulting probabilities were checked against IGoR. In a later analysis, hypergeometric tests were used to score TCR-TCR, TCR-HLA and TCR-CMV co-occurrence, with a repertoire-size bias correction applied to TCR pairs. To estimate false discovery rates, a later analysis permuted the HLA or CMV assignments 20 times. A later analysis grouped co-occurring TCRs with DBSCAN, adding TCRdist sequence similarity when clustering within HLA-allele-positive subsets. Co-occurrence clustering excluded repertoires with fewer than 30,000 or more than 120,000 public chains, plus five with anomalous nucleotide sharing. Sourced from immuneACCESS, this table was stored by TCRdb with only in-frame sequences that have V and J called. A share of the clones is absent; for the studies checked, an unresolved V gene accounts for under half, and the remainder has no known explanation. Clone size and the V and J calls come from that table; the DNA yielded D and trimming. The sample contains 150,000 to 200,000 clones, about 80% of them found a single time. Jointly, the top ten make up roughly 1.2% of the sample.

Its CDR3 holds 17 amino acids, cysteine through phenylalanine. Only the CDR3 DNA stays, 51 bases, in frame from base 1. CDR1 and CDR2 are read off the germline V gene (reference sequence) as MNHEY and SMNVEV. Trimming removed 7 bases from V and 2 bases from J, leaving 23 bases between the germline ends. The sample consisted of PBMCs. The source of this sequence is a woman in her forties or fifties in good health and CMV-seronegative. The sequence links TRBV27 to TRBJ1-1, with the D gene call left open. The CDR3 amino acid sequence is: CASKREAWAPTNTEAFF. The DNA sequence is TGTGCCAGCAAGCGGGAGGCTTGGGCGCCTACTAACACTGAAGCTTTCTTT.